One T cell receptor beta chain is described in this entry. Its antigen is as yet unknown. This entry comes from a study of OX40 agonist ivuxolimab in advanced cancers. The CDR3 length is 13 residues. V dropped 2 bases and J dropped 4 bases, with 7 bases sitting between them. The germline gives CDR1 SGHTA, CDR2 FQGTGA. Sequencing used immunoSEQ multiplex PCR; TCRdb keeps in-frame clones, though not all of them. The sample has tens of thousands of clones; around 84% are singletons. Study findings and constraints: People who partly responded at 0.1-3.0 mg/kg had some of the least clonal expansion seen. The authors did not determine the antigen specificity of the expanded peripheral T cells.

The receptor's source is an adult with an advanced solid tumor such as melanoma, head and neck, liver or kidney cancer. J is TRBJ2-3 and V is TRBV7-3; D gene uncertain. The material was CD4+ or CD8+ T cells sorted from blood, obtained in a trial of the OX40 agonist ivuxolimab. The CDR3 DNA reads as TGTGCCAGCAGCTTACTTGGATCAGATACGCAGTATTTT. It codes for CASSLLGSDTQYF.